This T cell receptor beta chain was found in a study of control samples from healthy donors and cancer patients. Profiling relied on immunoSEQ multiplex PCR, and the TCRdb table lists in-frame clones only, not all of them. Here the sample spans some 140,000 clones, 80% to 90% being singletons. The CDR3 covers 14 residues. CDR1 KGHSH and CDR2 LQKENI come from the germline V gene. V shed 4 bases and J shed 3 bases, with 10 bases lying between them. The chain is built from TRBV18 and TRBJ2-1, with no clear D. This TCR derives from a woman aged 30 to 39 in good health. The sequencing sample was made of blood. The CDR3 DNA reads TGTGCCAGCTCACTTCAAACGGGCTACAATGAGCAGTTCTTC. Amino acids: CASSLQTGYNEQFF.